A selection of T cell receptor beta chains follows, all from one sample in a study of tumour-infiltrating T cells in Burkitt lymphoma. Only in-frame clones appear in the TCRdb table, and some are missing; sequencing was by immunoSEQ multiplex PCR. The sample contains a few hundred clones, 96% of which appear only once. The material sequenced was tumor tissue. These TCRs come from a human donor with Burkitt lymphoma. The CDR3 runs from the conserved cysteine through the conserved F or W. The order of the fields is J gene, V gene, D gene, CDR3 protein. D genes are given only for firm matches.

j_call: TRBJ1-5; v_call: TRBV21-1; d_call: -; cdr3_aa: CASSKGPWDSNSNQPQHF
j_call: TRBJ2-7; v_call: TRBV5-1; d_call: TRBD1; cdr3_aa: CASSLAGQGYEQYF
j_call: TRBJ2-3; v_call: TRBV10-1; d_call: -; cdr3_aa: CASSESAGLGTDTQYF
j_call: TRBJ1-5; v_call: TRBV7-8; d_call: TRBD1; cdr3_aa: CASSFPRDRATSSNQPQHF
j_call: TRBJ2-5; v_call: TRBV19; d_call: -; cdr3_aa: CASSDLARETQYF
j_call: TRBJ1-4; v_call: TRBV6-1; d_call: TRBD1; cdr3_aa: CASSELRTGGLDEKLFF
j_call: TRBJ2-5; v_call: TRBV11-2; d_call: -; cdr3_aa: CASSLRTSETQYF
j_call: TRBJ2-1; v_call: TRBV7-9; d_call: -; cdr3_aa: CASSLGLFNEQFF
j_call: TRBJ1-1; v_call: TRBV10-2; d_call: -; cdr3_aa: CATSVNTEAFF
j_call: TRBJ2-3; v_call: TRBV27; d_call: TRBD2; cdr3_aa: CASSLVAGRTDTQYF
j_call: TRBJ2-7; v_call: TRBV6-5; d_call: TRBD1; cdr3_aa: CASRRGTGGGNEQYF
j_call: TRBJ2-7; v_call: TRBV27; d_call: -; cdr3_aa: CASSFGTAVYEQYF
j_call: TRBJ2-7; v_call: TRBV2; d_call: -; cdr3_aa: CAGPRRGGQTYEQYF
j_call: TRBJ2-3; v_call: TRBV14; d_call: TRBD2; cdr3_aa: CASSQVGGAYDTQYF
j_call: TRBJ1-5; v_call: TRBV7-8; d_call: -; cdr3_aa: CASSLEGPPNYSNQPQHF
j_call: TRBJ2-1; v_call: TRBV18; d_call: -; cdr3_aa: CASSTAASSYNEQFF
j_call: TRBJ2-1; v_call: TRBV2; d_call: TRBD2; cdr3_aa: CASRLAGVTDEQFF
j_call: TRBJ1-1; v_call: TRBV30; d_call: -; cdr3_aa: CAWSVDRRTEAFF
j_call: TRBJ1-2; v_call: TRBV29-1; d_call: TRBD1; cdr3_aa: CSVEDWGQGVGGYTF
j_call: TRBJ2-3; v_call: TRBV2; d_call: TRBD1; cdr3_aa: CASGTEGTDTQYF
j_call: TRBJ2-7; v_call: TRBV2; d_call: TRBD1; cdr3_aa: CASSNDRETAEQYF
j_call: TRBJ2-7; v_call: TRBV27; d_call: -; cdr3_aa: CASSSRGYEQYF